The source of this T cell receptor (beta chain) is a study of blood T cell repertoires in COVID-19. Trimming removed 0 bases from V and 4 bases from J; junction bases left unmatched: 11. The CDR3 loop spans 19 amino acids. CDR1 is SGHRS, CDR2 YFSETQ, per germline. Profiling relied on immunoSEQ multiplex PCR, and the TCRdb table lists in-frame clones only, not all of them. The data show approximately 250,000 clones, with over 80% seen just once and around 4.5% held by the top ten. The sequenced material came from peripheral blood. The sequence came from a man aged 55 to 69 who had recovered from COVID-19. The rearrangement links TRBV5-1 to TRBJ2-3, with 13 bases aligning to TRBD2. This CDR3 reads CASSLGNGLAGVLADTQYF. CDR3 coding DNA: TGCGCCAGCAGCTTGGGTAACGGACTAGCGGGAGTGTTGGCAGATACGCAGTATTTT.